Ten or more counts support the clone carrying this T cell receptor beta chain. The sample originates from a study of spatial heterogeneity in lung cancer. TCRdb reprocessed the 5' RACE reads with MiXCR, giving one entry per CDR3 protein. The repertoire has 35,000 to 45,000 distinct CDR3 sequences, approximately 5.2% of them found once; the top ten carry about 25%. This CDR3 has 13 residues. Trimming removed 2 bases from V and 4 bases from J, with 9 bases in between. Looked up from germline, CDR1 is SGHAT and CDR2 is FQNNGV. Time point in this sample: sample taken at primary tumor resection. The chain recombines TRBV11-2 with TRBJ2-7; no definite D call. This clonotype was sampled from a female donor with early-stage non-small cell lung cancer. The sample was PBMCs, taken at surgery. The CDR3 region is CASSLMPEYEQYF. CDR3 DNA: TGTGCCAGCAGCTTAATGCCAGAATACGAGCAGTACTTC. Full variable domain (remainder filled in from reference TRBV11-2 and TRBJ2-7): EAGVAQSPRYKIIEKRQSVAFWCNPISGHATLYWYQQILGQGPKLLIQFQNNGVVDDSQLPKDRFSAERLKGVDSTLKIQPAKLEDSAVYLCASSLMPEYEQYFGPGTRLTVT.